A single sample gave rise to the 12 T cell receptor beta chains below, sequenced in a study of T-cell reconstitution after alpha-beta-depleted transplantation in children. A library of TCRbeta sequences, prepared with unique molecular identifiers, was generated. In TCRdb, the PCR reads were re-called with MiXCR into one record per CDR3 protein. The table lists about 360,000 distinct CDR3 sequences, about 14% of them singletons. This specimen was PBMCs, taken from the stem cell graft. These receptors were collected from a human donor who donated a stem cell graft to a child with Fanconi anemia.

A few counts support this clonotype. V and J are TRBV20-1 and TRBJ1-2; D is unclear. The CDR3 runs to 13 residues. V was cut by 1 base and J by 0 bases, with 6 bases left in between. Germline values: CDR1 DFQATT, CDR2 SNEGSKA (reference sequence). CDR3 sequence (DNA): TGCAGTGCTAGAGCCAGCGCTAACTATGGCTACACCTTC. Protein product: CSARASANYGYTF.

This clonotype was counted at least ten times. The genes are TRBV25-1 and TRBJ2-1, with a tentative D call TRBD2 (5 bases). Germline CDR1 reads MGHDK; CDR2 reads SYGVNS. The CDR3 is 17 amino acids. The V gene lost 6 bases and the J gene lost 0 bases, with 18 bases spanning the gap. The DNA of the CDR3 is TGTGCCAGCAGGCCCGGGGTGCAGGAAAGCTCCTACAATGAGCAGTTCTTC. Translated: CASRPGVQESSYNEQFF.

Ten or more counts support this clonotype. The chain employs TRBV11-1 and TRBJ2-1; 7 bases fit TRBD2. The junction had 9 bases not matched to a gene; V was cut back by 5 bases and J by 5 bases. In germline, CDR1 is SGHAT, CDR2 FQDESV (reference sequence). This CDR3 is 15 amino acids long. CDR3 amino acids: CASSLASGGHNEQFF. In DNA, the CDR3 is TGTGCCAGCAGCCTCGCTAGCGGAGGACACAATGAGCAGTTCTTC. Full variable domain (outside the CDR3, taken from reference TRBV11-1 and TRBJ2-1): EAEVAQSPRYKITEKSQAVAFWCDPISGHATLYWYRQILGQGPELLVQFQDESVVDDSQLPKDRFSAERLKGVDSTLKIQPAELGDSAMYLCASSLASGGHNEQFFGPGTRLTVL.

The chain uses TRBV21-1 and TRBJ1-1. TRBV21-1 is recorded as a pseudogene. This CDR3 is 13 amino acids long. The CDR3 nucleotides read TGTGCCAGCAGCGATCGTATGAACACTGAAGCTTTCTTT. Amino acid sequence: CASSDRMNTEAFF.

Details on this clonotype: A much more abundant neighbour one base away suggests this may be a read error. The rearrangement joins TRBV12-3 or TRBV12-4 to TRBJ2-1, with a tentative D call TRBD2 (6 bases). The CDR3 runs 14 residues. The DNA for the CDR3 is TGTGCCAGCAGTCCCCCGGGGGAGCCCAATGACCAGTTCTTC. This codes for CASSPPGEPNDQFF.

This clonotype occurred many times. The rearrangement links TRBV6-1 to TRBJ2-3, with 7 bases lining up with TRBD1. The germline V gene encodes CDR1 MNHNS and CDR2 SASEGT. Trimming took 7 bases from V and 2 from J; bases not matched to a gene: 3. This CDR3 has 13 amino acids. The CDR3, as DNA: TGTGCCAGCACACAGGGGTACACAGATACGCAGTATTTT. Translating gives CASTQGYTDTQYF.

This sequence joins TRBV20-1 and TRBJ2-7, with 8 bases that match TRBD1. The V gene's germline CDR1 is DFQATT and CDR2 SNEGSKA (reference sequence). Unmatched junction bases numbered 9, after V lost 8 bases and J lost 3 bases. The CDR3 extends over 13 amino acids. The CDR3 reads CSPGQGKVYEQYF. CDR3 coding DNA: TGCAGTCCTGGACAGGGAAAAGTCTACGAGCAGTACTTC.

This clonotype was counted between two and nine times. The chain is built from TRBV4-2 and TRBJ2-1; TRBD2 matches at 11 bases. The CDR3 totals 16 residues. The germline V gene has CDR1 LGHNA and CDR2 YNFKEQ. Trimming took 0 bases from V and 9 from J; bases not matched to a gene: 7. The CDR3 bases are TGTGCCAGCAGCCAAGATGGAGCTAGCGGGGGGTTTGAGCAGTTCTTC. This encodes CASSQDGASGGFEQFF.

This clonotype was counted between two and nine times. This chain joins TRBV5-6 and TRBJ2-3; D unresolved. The length of the CDR3 is 11 residues. Trimming removed 2 bases from V and 6 bases from J, with 4 bases in between. CDR1 and CDR2 from the germline V gene are SGHDT and YYEEEE. Here the CDR3 reads CASSFMDTQYF. In nucleotides, the CDR3 is TGTGCCAGCAGCTTCATGGATACGCAGTATTTT.

This clonotype came up many times. The chain joins TRBV5-1 to TRBJ1-1; the D is unclear. The CDR3 is made up of 12 amino acids. The germline gives CDR1 SGHRS, CDR2 YFSETQ. V lost 4 bases to trimming and J lost 6 bases, with 10 bases between them. The CDR3 is CASSVRGPEAFF. The DNA of the CDR3 is TGCGCCAGCAGCGTACGAGGGCCTGAAGCTTTCTTT.

In its sample, this clonotype was seen many times. The CDR3 reads CASSPTASYNEQFF. DNA for the CDR3: TGTGCCAGCAGTCCGACCGCCTCCTACAATGAGCAGTTCTTC. V gene TRBV7-9 combines with J gene TRBJ2-1; D not resolved. Looked up from germline, CDR1 is SEHNR and CDR2 is FQNEAQ (reference sequence). V gave up 6 bases and J gave up 0 bases, with 9 bases separating them. The CDR3 spans 14 residues.

This clonotype was counted only a few times. The chain is built from TRBV5-1 and TRBJ1-5; 9 nucleotides match TRBD1. The germline CDR1 and CDR2 sequences are SGHRS and YFSETQ. This CDR3 has 14 amino acids. The ends lost 4 bases at V and 10 bases at J; junction bases unmatched: 9. The CDR3 is CASSPGTGMEPQHF. Written as DNA, the CDR3 is TGCGCCAGCAGCCCCGGGACAGGGATGGAACCCCAGCATTTT.